This T cell receptor (beta chain) was recovered during a study of CD8+ T cells in alopecia areata (dated by TCRdb to the late 2010s). Background for the entire study: Treated patients were enrolled in an open-label pilot trial of oral tofacitinib at 5 to 10 mg twice daily for moderate-to-severe alopecia areata. Tofacitinib was administered for 6 to 18 months, and 6 months of follow-up off drug were then conducted to assess delayed response and recurrence. The SALT score, which quantifies the percentage of affected scalp surface area, was used to measure disease severity in treated patients. To study T cell clonal expansion in alopecia areata, the researchers applied high-throughput TCRbeta sequencing to both the C3H/HeJ mouse model and human patients. In humans, TCRbeta sequencing was performed on scalp tissue and on sorted CD4+ and CD8+ peripheral blood T cells from healthy controls and from patients with patchy or totalis/universalis alopecia areata. Tofacitinib-treated patients had biopsies at baseline and at 4 and 24 weeks of treatment, with a later scalp biopsy in several patients. Scalp clonality was compared among normal scalp (n=4), patchy alopecia areata scalp (n=8), and alopecia totalis/universalis scalp (n=8). RNA was obtained with the PAXgene miRNA kit for fixed scalp, the miRNeasy kit for PBMCs, and the RNeasy kit for mouse skin. immunoSEQ multiplex PCR using 35 Vbeta forward primers and 13 Jbeta reverse primers was used to amplify TCRbeta CDR3 regions. General study outcomes and caveats: Shared TCR sequences between patients were less evident than in mice, which may be partly attributable to HLA diversity in the patient population. During tofacitinib treatment, many expanded lesional clones stuck around in both scalp and blood, and this persistence may partly explain why relapse happens after treatment is stopped. Scalp clonality and the number of expanded CD8+ clones among the top 100 scalp clones were significantly decreased by tofacitinib. Unlike mouse skin, where gammadelta T cells dominate, normal human skin contains resident alphabeta T cells that get sequenced too, which complicates analysis of the scalp TCR repertoire. Lesional scalp, especially in alopecia totalis/universalis, showed higher clonality and more expanded CD8+ clones than normal scalp, suggesting antigenic drive. Because the treated cohort was small and included a single nonresponder, larger studies are needed to assess links between baseline CD8+ expansion and response.

The treatment or condition label for this specimen denotes: oral pan-JAK inhibitor, 5-10 mg twice daily. Lesional scalp punch biopsies and peripheral blood were collected from alopecia areata patients. PBMCs were separated by density centrifugation and stained for CD3, CD4 and CD8, after which CD4+ and CD8+ T cells were sorted on a FACSAria. For this clone: No cognate antigen has been identified for it. Base qualities are missing; no much larger clone stands one base away.

Library creation used the immunoSEQ multiplex PCR assay. To provide template for TCR sequencing, every sample had RNA extracted and reverse transcribed into cDNA. SuperScript III was used for first-strand cDNA synthesis, primed with a 2:1 mix of oligo-dT and random hexamers. A synthetic immune receptor repertoire was used to assess amplification bias, and residual bias was removed computationally. Processing in the source paper ran as follows. Raw reads were preprocessed to remove errors, and CDR3 was defined by IMGT conventions from the conserved cysteine to phenylalanine. Clonality was calculated as 1 minus Shannon entropy normalized by log2 of the number of productive unique TCRs. Whether scalp clones were CD4 or CD8 was inferred by matching scalp TCRbeta sequences against CD4 and CD8 repertoires sorted from blood. The clones in this table, taken by TCRdb from immuneACCESS, are in-frame only. Not every clone is retained; where verified, under half of the shortfall comes from an unresolved V gene, and the cause of the rest is unknown. V and J calls plus clone size are reproduced from that table; the DNA served to infer D and trimming. This sample gives about 94,000 clones in total; over 70% of them show up just once. Approximately 15% of the sample goes to the ten largest clones.

The TCR originated in a human donor with alopecia areata. The material sequenced was CD8+ T cells sorted from blood, taken at approximately week 44, from a patient treated with tofacitinib.

The CDR3 loop reads CASSQDPQGTNSPLHF. The bases are TGTGCCAGCAGTCAAGACCCACAGGGAACCAATTCACCCCTCCACTTT. Rearrangement joined TRBV6-1 to TRBJ1-6; a tentative D call is TRBD1 (6 bases match). Based on the germline V gene, the CDR1 and CDR2 sequences are MNHNS and SASEGT. The V and J ends are trimmed by 5 bases and 7 bases, leaving 18 bases between them. The CDR3, cysteine through phenylalanine, is 16 amino acids long. Kept here is only the CDR3 DNA, which spans 48 bases and is read in frame from base 1.